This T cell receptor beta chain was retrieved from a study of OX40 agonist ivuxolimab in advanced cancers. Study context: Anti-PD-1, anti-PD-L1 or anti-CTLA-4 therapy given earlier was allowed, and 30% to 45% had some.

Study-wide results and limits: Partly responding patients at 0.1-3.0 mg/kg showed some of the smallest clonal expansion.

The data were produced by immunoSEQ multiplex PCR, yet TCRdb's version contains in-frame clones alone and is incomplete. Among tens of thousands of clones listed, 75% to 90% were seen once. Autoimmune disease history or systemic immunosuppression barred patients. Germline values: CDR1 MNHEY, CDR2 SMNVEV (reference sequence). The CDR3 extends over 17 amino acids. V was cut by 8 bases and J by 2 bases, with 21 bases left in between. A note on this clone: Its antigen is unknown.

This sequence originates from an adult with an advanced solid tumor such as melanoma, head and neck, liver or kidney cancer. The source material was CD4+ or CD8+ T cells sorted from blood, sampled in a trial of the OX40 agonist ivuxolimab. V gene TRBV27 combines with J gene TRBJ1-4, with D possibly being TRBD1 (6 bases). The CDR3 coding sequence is TGTGCCAGCCGTTCCTCCCTCCCCGGGGGCACTAATGAAAAACTGTTTTTT. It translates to CASRSSLPGGTNEKLFF.